These 32 T cell receptor beta chains originate from one sample sequenced in a study of cytomegalovirus exposure and HLA in healthy donors. Vbeta (60) and Jbeta (13) primers were used in the PCR. Produced via immunoSEQ multiplex PCR; TCRdb's table is partial and in-frame only. The data contain 300,000 or so clones, about four fifths of them singletons. The sample comprised PBMCs. The receptor set was obtained from a woman aged 40-49 years in good health and CMV-seropositive.

The CDR3 nucleotides are TGTGCCAGCAGTCAACCGACAGCAACTAATGAAAAACTGTTTTTT. It yields the protein CASSQPTATNEKLFF. This chain joins TRBV28 and TRBJ1-4; D may be TRBD1 (5 bases). The CDR3 contains 15 residues. V gave up 5 bases and J gave up 0 bases, with 10 bases separating them. Per germline, CDR1 MDHEN and CDR2 SYDVKM. The full variable domain, rest sourced from reference TRBV28 and TRBJ1-4, is DVKVTQSSRYLVKRTGEKVFLECVQDMDHENMFWYRQDPGLGLRLIYFSYDVKMKEKGDIPEGYSVSREKKERFSLILESASTNQTSMYLCASSQPTATNEKLFFGSGTQLSVL.

The chain combines TRBV5-6 with TRBJ2-2, with D tentatively TRBD1 (6 bases). The V gene lost 1 base and the J gene lost 2 bases, with 12 bases spanning the gap. Looked up from germline, CDR1 is SGHDT and CDR2 is YYEEEE. The CDR3 runs 16 residues. CDR3 loop: CASSLRYRANTGELFF. CDR3 DNA: TGTGCCAGCAGCTTGCGTTACAGGGCTAACACCGGGGAGCTGTTTTTT.

This clone was recorded a few times. This sequence joins TRBV10-3 and TRBJ2-3; 9 positions match TRBD2. The germline CDR1 and CDR2 sequences are ENHRY and SYGVKD. The CDR3 length is 16 residues. Losses at the gene ends were 3 bases for V and 3 bases for J; bases not matched to a gene: 7. CDR3 nucleotide sequence: TGTGCCATCAGTGACCCTAGCGCGGGAGGGACAGATACGCAGTATTTT. Protein product: CAISDPSAGGTDTQYF.

CDR3 protein: CASSQDIGTGGFNQPQHF. As DNA, the CDR3 is TGTGCCAGCAGCCAAGATATTGGGACAGGGGGCTTCAATCAGCCCCAGCATTTT. This chain joins TRBV4-2 and TRBJ1-5; 12 bases are shared with TRBD1. The V segment lost 0 bases and the J segment 3 bases; nucleotides outside the gene matches: 6. Germline V gene data show CDR1 as LGHNA and CDR2 as YNFKEQ. The CDR3 is 18 amino acids.

The chain links TRBV2 to TRBJ1-5, with D maybe TRBD1 (6 bases). There are 15 residues in the CDR3. Germline assignment: CDR1 SNHLY and CDR2 FYNNEI. The V end was cut by 3 bases, the J end by 0 bases, with 9 bases between. Here the CDR3 DNA reads TGTGCCAGCAGTGAGAGGGGGTCTAGCAATCAGCCCCAGCATTTT. The encoded protein is CASSERGSSNQPQHF.

V gene TRBV9 combines with J gene TRBJ1-5; 8 nucleotides agree with TRBD1. CDR1 SGDLS and CDR2 YYNGEE come from the germline V gene. CDR3 length: 15 residues. Germline trimming cut 5 bases from V and 3 bases from J; bases unmatched to any gene: 7. CDR3 nucleotide sequence: TGTGCCAGCAGTCCCGGGACAGGAGACAATCAGCCCCAGCATTTT. Its protein product is CASSPGTGDNQPQHF.

The V gene is TRBV7-9, the J gene TRBJ2-5; D possibly corresponds to TRBD1 (6 bases). The CDR3 is made up of 16 amino acids. Trimming took 5 bases from V and 5 from J, leaving 21 bases between them. CDR1 and CDR2 (germline): SEHNR, FQNEAQ (reference sequence). Written as DNA, the CDR3 is TGTGCCAGCAGCCCAATGGGACAAGGATCATTGGAGACCCAGTACTTC. Its translation is CASSPMGQGSLETQYF.

This chain joins TRBV5-1 and TRBJ1-2; tentative D call: TRBD1 (6 bases). CDR1 is SGHRS, CDR2 YFSETQ, per germline. V was cut by 0 bases and J by 7 bases, with 22 bases left in between. CDR3 length: 17 amino acids. The CDR3 nucleotides are TGCGCCAGCAGCTTGGGCTGGGGGCAGCGAGCCGACTCTGGCTACACCTTC. Translating it yields CASSLGWGQRADSGYTF.

The V call is TRBV11-3, the J call TRBJ2-3; TRBD1 is a possible D gene (6 bases). Deletions cut 1 base from V and 4 bases from J, with 12 bases between. Germline-derived CDR1 and CDR2 are SGHNT and YENEEA. This CDR3 contains 15 residues. This CDR3 reads CASSLGRTEADTQYF. Here the CDR3 DNA reads TGTGCCAGCAGCTTAGGCCGGACAGAGGCAGATACGCAGTATTTT.

The CDR3 DNA is TGCGCCAGCAGCCACCTGTGGCAAACCTCTGGGGCCAACGTCCTGACTTTC. Translation gives CASSHLWQTSGANVLTF. The chain recombines TRBV4-3 with TRBJ2-6; D remains unclear. With 3 bases removed from V and 0 bases from J, the gap between germline ends came to 12 bases. Germline V gives CDR1 LGHNA, CDR2 YSLEER. The CDR3 consists of 17 residues.

V gene TRBV9 combines with J gene TRBJ2-5, with 10 bases fitting TRBD2. The J call may be in error: the DNA end matches TRBJ2-7 better. Germline V gene lookup returns CDR1 SGDLS and CDR2 YYNGEE. The CDR3 is 16 residues long. The CDR3 DNA reads as TGTGCCAGCAGCGCCGACCCGTGGACTAGCGGCTACGAGCAGTACTTC. The encoded protein is CASSADPWTSGYEQYF.

The J gene is TRBJ1-5, the V gene TRBV2; D not resolved. The CDR3 is 14 residues long. Trimming took 3 bases from V and 7 from J, leaving 13 bases between them. CDR1 is SNHLY, CDR2 FYNNEI, per germline. The CDR3 DNA sequence: TGTGCCAGCAGTGATGTATTCTGGCAGCAGCCCCAGCATTTT. It codes for CASSDVFWQQPQHF.

This clone came up once. This chain's CDR3 is CASSLETSGSARQYF. The CDR3 DNA reads as TGTGCCAGCAGCTTAGAAACTAGCGGGAGTGCCAGGCAGTACTTC. V gene TRBV7-2 combines with J gene TRBJ2-7; TRBD2 agrees at 11 bases. Germline trimming cut 1 base from V and 9 bases from J; bases unmatched to any gene: 8. Germline V gene data show CDR1 as SGHTA and CDR2 as FQGNSA. This CDR3 has 15 residues. The variable domain in full, with the rest retrieved from reference TRBV7-2 and TRBJ2-7, is GAGVSQSPSNKVTEKGKDVELRCDPISGHTALYWYRQSLGQGLEFLIYFQGNSAPDKSGLPSDRFSAERTGGSVSTLTIQRTQQEDSAVYLCASSLETSGSARQYFGPGTRLTVT.

V is TRBV9 and J is TRBJ1-3; weak D call: TRBD1 (6 bases). The CDR3 is 16 amino acids. V gave up 0 bases and J gave up 0 bases, with 10 bases separating them. Germline assignment: CDR1 SGDLS and CDR2 YYNGEE. CDR3 in DNA: TGTGCCAGCAGCGTAGACCAGGGGAACTCTGGAAACACCATATATTTT. This gives the protein CASSVDQGNSGNTIYF.

With regard to this clone: At one end the junction does not follow the germline gene, possibly because of a read error. Within the sample, other DNA sequences also encode this same CDR3. This chain connects TRBV7-9 to TRBJ2-3; no reliable D call. CDR3 length equals 11 residues. Germline loops: CDR1 SEHNR, CDR2 FQNEAQ (reference sequence). Here the CDR3 reads CSSSLLDTQYF. The CDR3 DNA sequence: TGTTCCAGCAGCTTACTGGATACGCAGTATTTT.

This sequence joins TRBV28 and TRBJ1-2, with TRBD1 matching over 8 bases. This CDR3 comprises 12 residues. After removal of 6 bases from V and 3 bases from J, the junction contained 0 bases not matched to a gene. The germline CDR1 and CDR2 sequences are MDHEN and SYDVKM. The CDR3 region is CASRQGDYGYTF. The CDR3 DNA follows: TGTGCCAGCAGACAGGGGGACTATGGCTACACCTTC.

In this sample, this clone turned up once. J is TRBJ2-5 and V is TRBV11-3; TRBD1 matches at 8 bases. In germline, CDR1 is SGHNT, CDR2 YENEEA. The V segment lost 2 bases and the J segment 4 bases; nucleotides outside the gene matches: 3. The length of the CDR3 is 14 residues. The CDR3 nucleotides are TGTGCCAGCAGCTTAACAGGGACAGGAGAGACCCAGTACTTC. Residues: CASSLTGTGETQYF. The complete variable domain, with remaining parts taken from reference TRBV11-3 and TRBJ2-5, reads EAGVVQSPRYKIIEKKQPVAFWCNPISGHNTLYWYLQNLGQGPELLIRYENEEAVDDSQLPKDRFSAERLKGVDSTLKIQPAELGDSAVYLCASSLTGTGETQYFGPGTRLLVL.

The CDR3 sequence: CAWDRSTDTQYF. Here the CDR3 DNA reads TGTGCCTGGGACAGGAGCACAGATACGCAGTATTTT. The chain employs TRBV30 and TRBJ2-3; possibly TRBD1 for D (6 bases). Trimming shortened V by 5 bases and J by 0 bases, and 6 bases separated the two germline ends. The CDR3 runs 12 residues. The V gene's germline CDR1 is GTSNPN and CDR2 SVGIG (reference sequence).

The CDR3 sequence is CASSQELGAPLGYTF. CDR3 sequence (DNA): TGTGCCAGCAGCCAAGAGCTGGGGGCGCCCTTAGGCTACACCTTC. The V gene is TRBV4-2, the J gene TRBJ1-2; a weak D match, TRBD1 (6 bases). Per the germline V gene, CDR1 is LGHNA and CDR2 is YNFKEQ. V lost 0 bases to trimming and J lost 8 bases, with 16 bases between them. The CDR3 sequence is 15 residues long.

V gene TRBV6-1 combines with J gene TRBJ2-1; 12 bases align to TRBD1. Per the germline V gene, CDR1 is MNHNS and CDR2 is SASEGT. The length of the CDR3 is 13 residues. V lost 6 bases and J lost 7; bases outside the gene matches: 1. CDR3 amino acids: CASRGQGANEQFF. As DNA, the CDR3 is TGTGCCAGCAGGGGACAGGGGGCGAATGAGCAGTTCTTC.

CDR3 in amino acids: CASSDLSGGGNQPQHF. The CDR3 region has the DNA TGTGCCAGCAGTGACCTTTCCGGGGGTGGCAATCAGCCCCAGCATTTT. The V call is TRBV2, the J call TRBJ1-5, with D tentatively TRBD1 (5 bases). CDR3 length: 16 amino acids. Trimming left V 3 bases short and J 2 bases short, with 14 bases between. Germline assignment: CDR1 SNHLY and CDR2 FYNNEI.

The V and J genes are TRBV5-6 and TRBJ1-1; 10 nucleotides align to TRBD1. Losses at the gene ends were 2 bases for V and 7 bases for J; bases not matched to a gene: 5. The germline gives CDR1 SGHDT, CDR2 YYEEEE. The CDR3 is made up of 14 amino acids. CDR3 loop: CASSFTGQGFEAFF. In nucleotides, the CDR3 is TGTGCCAGCAGCTTCACGGGACAGGGGTTTGAAGCTTTCTTT.

There are a few counts of this clone. This chain links TRBV4-1 with TRBJ2-1; maybe TRBD2 (5 bases). The CDR3 sequence is 16 residues long. Germline CDR1 reads MGHRA; CDR2 reads YSYEKL. V lost 0 bases and J 0 bases, leaving 9 bases between the germline ends. CDR3 region: CASSQESGNSYNEQFF. The CDR3 DNA is TGCGCCAGCAGCCAAGAAAGCGGTAACTCCTACAATGAGCAGTTCTTC.

The chain is built from TRBV11-2 and TRBJ2-7, with 14 bases that match TRBD2. Germline V lookup: CDR1 SGHAT, CDR2 FQNNGV. Unmatched junction bases numbered 3, after V lost 1 base and J lost 7 bases. This CDR3 spans 15 amino acids. CDR3 sequence (DNA): TGTGCCAGCAGCTTAGGGACTAGCGGGAGGTCGGAGCAGTACTTC. As protein: CASSLGTSGRSEQYF.

This clone was found a few times. The J gene is TRBJ2-3, the V gene TRBV5-6, with a tentative D call TRBD2 (5 bases). The ends were cut back, 2 bases at V and 5 bases at J, with 18 bases in the middle. The germline CDR1 and CDR2 sequences are SGHDT and YYEEEE. CDR3 length equals 16 residues. The CDR3 sequence is CASSLGLAGPVDTQYF. CDR3 sequence (DNA): TGTGCCAGCAGCTTAGGGCTAGCCGGCCCCGTAGATACGCAGTATTTT.

The V call is TRBV30, the J call TRBJ2-5; 7 bases line up with TRBD2. The CDR3 has 14 residues. Germline values: CDR1 GTSNPN, CDR2 SVGIG (reference sequence). Losses at the gene ends were 7 bases for V and 3 bases for J; bases not matched to a gene: 11. The CDR3 DNA reads TGTGCCTTCACCCCGGGGGGATTCAAAGAGACCCAGTACTTC. It yields the protein CAFTPGGFKETQYF.

J is TRBJ2-7 and V is TRBV5-1; 9 nucleotides line up with TRBD2. The CDR3 covers 16 residues. The trim removed 4 bases at V and 0 bases at J, leaving 8 bases unmatched. The V gene's germline CDR1 is SGHRS and CDR2 YFSETQ. Here the CDR3 DNA reads TGCGCCAGCAGCCCGGACGCGGGGGGGCTCTCCTACGAGCAGTACTTC. Translating it yields CASSPDAGGLSYEQYF.

The J gene is TRBJ2-5, the V gene TRBV7-2, with TRBD2 matching over 11 bases. CDR3 size: 17 residues. V shed 2 bases and J 5 bases; nucleotides not matched to a gene: 10. Germline V gives CDR1 SGHTA, CDR2 FQGNSA. The CDR3 nucleotides are TGTGCCAGCAGCTTACGTGAAATGATAGCGGGAGGGGAGACCCAGTACTTC. It encodes CASSLREMIAGGETQYF.

The chain links TRBV5-1 to TRBJ1-6; D perhaps matches TRBD1 (6 bases). Looked up from germline, CDR1 is SGHRS and CDR2 is YFSETQ. CDR3 length: 16 amino acids. V was clipped by 4 bases and J by 3 bases, with 14 bases between them. CDR3 region: CASSQNPDSYNSPLHF. CDR3 nucleotide sequence: TGCGCCAGCAGCCAAAACCCGGACAGCTATAATTCACCCCTCCACTTT.

Comments on this clone: Compared with germline, one end of the junction differs, possibly owing to a read error. The CDR3 reads CASNLAGGGSYEQYF. The CDR3 coding sequence is TGTGCCAGCAACTTGGCAGGGGGAGGATCCTACGAGCAGTACTTC. The V gene is TRBV5-5, the J gene TRBJ2-7, with D perhaps TRBD1 (7 bases). This CDR3 contains 15 residues. Germline assignment: CDR1 SGHKS and CDR2 YYEKEE (reference sequence). Supplemented by reference TRBV5-5 and TRBJ2-7, the full variable domain reads DAGVTQSPTHLIKTRGQQVTLRCSPISGHKSVSWYQQVLGQGPQFIFQYYEKEERGRGNFPDRFSARQFPNYSSELNVNALLLGDSALYLCASNLAGGGSYEQYFGPGTRLTVT.

V gene TRBV5-8 combines with J gene TRBJ1-6, with 8 nucleotides matching TRBD1. The length of the CDR3 is 16 residues. Trimming took 0 bases from V and 7 from J; bases not matched to a gene: 6. CDR1 and CDR2 (germline): SGHTS, YDEGEE. CDR3 DNA sequence: TGTGCCAGCAGCTTGGCGGCAGGGGGCTGGAATTCACCCCTCCACTTT. Its protein is CASSLAAGGWNSPLHF.

The CDR3 bases are TGTGCCTGGACGGACCAAGAGACCCAGTACTTC. It yields the protein CAWTDQETQYF. The chain carries TRBV30 and TRBJ2-5; no reliable D call. CDR3 size: 11 residues. Germline V CDR1 and CDR2: GTSNPN, SVGIG (reference sequence). V lost 4 bases and J 0 bases, leaving 3 bases between the germline ends.